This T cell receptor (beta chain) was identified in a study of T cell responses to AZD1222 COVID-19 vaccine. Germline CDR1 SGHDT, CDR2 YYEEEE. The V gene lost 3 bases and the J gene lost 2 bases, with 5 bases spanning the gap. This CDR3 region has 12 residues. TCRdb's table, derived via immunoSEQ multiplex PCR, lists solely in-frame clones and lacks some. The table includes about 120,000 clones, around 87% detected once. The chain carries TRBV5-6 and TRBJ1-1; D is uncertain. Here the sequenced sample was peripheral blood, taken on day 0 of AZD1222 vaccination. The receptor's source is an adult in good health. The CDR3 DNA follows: TGTGCCAGCAGCTGGGAAAACACTGAAGCTTTCTTT. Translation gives CASSWENTEAFF.